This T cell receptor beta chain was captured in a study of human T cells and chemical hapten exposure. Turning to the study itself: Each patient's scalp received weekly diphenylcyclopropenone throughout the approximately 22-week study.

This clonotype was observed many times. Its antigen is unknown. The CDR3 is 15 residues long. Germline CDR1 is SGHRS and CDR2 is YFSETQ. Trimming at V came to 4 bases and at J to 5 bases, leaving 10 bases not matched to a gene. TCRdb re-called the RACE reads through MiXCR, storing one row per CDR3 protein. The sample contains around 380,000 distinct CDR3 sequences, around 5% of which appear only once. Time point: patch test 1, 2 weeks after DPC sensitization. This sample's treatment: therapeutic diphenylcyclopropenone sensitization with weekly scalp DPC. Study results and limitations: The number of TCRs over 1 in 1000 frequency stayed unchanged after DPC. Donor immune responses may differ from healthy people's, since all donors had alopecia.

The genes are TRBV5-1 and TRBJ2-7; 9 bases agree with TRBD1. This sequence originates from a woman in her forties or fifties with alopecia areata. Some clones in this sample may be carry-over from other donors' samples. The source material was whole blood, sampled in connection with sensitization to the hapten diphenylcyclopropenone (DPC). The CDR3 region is CASSIVQGAMDEQYF. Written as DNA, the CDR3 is TGCGCCAGCAGCATAGTACAGGGGGCTATGGACGAGCAGTACTTC. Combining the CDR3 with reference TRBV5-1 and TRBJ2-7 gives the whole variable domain KAGVTQTPRYLIKTRGQQVTLSCSPISGHRSVSWYQQTPGQGLQFLFEYFSETQRNKGNFPGRFSGRQFSNSRSEMNVSTLELGDSALYLCASSIVQGAMDEQYFGPGTRLTVT.